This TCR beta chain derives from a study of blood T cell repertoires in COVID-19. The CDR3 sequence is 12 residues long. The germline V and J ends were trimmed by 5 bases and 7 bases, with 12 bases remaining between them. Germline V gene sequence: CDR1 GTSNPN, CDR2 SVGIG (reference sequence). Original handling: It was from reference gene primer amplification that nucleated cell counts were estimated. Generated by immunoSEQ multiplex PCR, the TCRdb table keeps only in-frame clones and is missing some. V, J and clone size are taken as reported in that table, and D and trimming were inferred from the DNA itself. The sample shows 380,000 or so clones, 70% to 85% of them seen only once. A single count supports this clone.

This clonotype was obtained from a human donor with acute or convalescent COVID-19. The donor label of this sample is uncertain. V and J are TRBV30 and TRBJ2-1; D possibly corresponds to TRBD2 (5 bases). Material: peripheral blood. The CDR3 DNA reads TGTGCCTGGGGTTGGATAGCGAATGAGCAGTTCTTC. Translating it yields CAWGWIANEQFF.